This entry describes one T cell receptor (beta chain). Its antigen remains unidentified. The germline gives CDR1 SGHRS, CDR2 YFSETQ. With V trimmed by 0 bases and J by 4 bases, 9 bases remained unmatched. This CDR3 comprises 16 residues. The entry originates in a study of cytomegalovirus exposure and HLA in healthy donors. Notes on the study in general: Follow-up analysis seemed to connect common viral pathogens with several of the most significant clusters identified. Most CMV-associated TCR beta chains appeared HLA-restricted in a later analysis. In a later analysis, productive TCRs from donors in an Asian-associated ancestry cluster reportedly carried fewer N-insertions than the cohort mean. Among the CMV-associated chains, three were confirmed in vitro as specific for CMV antigens.

60 Vbeta and 13 Jbeta primers were used in PCR. Produced via immunoSEQ multiplex PCR; TCRdb's table is partial and in-frame only. The repertoire includes about 160,000 clones, 70% to 80% of them detected once, and roughly 4.2% sits in the top ten. The TCR comes from a man aged 40-49 years in good health and CMV-seronegative. Sequenced sample: PBMCs. The rearrangement links TRBV5-1 to TRBJ2-5; 7 bases are a match to TRBD1. DNA for the CDR3: TGCGCCAGCAGCTTGGTAACAGGGGTTTTTAGAGAGACCCAGTACTTC. The encoded protein is CASSLVTGVFRETQYF.